This T cell receptor (beta chain) was recovered during a study of siplizumab effects on memory and regulatory T cells. Regarding the study as a whole: For siplizumab cultures, the suppressive function of their proliferating Tregs was not confirmed.

Concerning this clone itself: Its cognate antigen is unknown.

Germline V gene data show CDR1 as SGHTA and CDR2 as FQGNSA. The CDR3 covers 16 residues. J lost 6 bases, V lost 3 bases, and 11 bases had no gene match. Method: immunoSEQ multiplex PCR; TCRdb's copy keeps in-frame clones and lacks some. The repertoire holds over 100,000 clones, with about 94% as singletons. The clonotype comes from a human donor in good health. Sequencing was performed on CD4+ T cells sorted from blood. The rearrangement uses TRBV7-2 and TRBJ1-1; 9 bases align to TRBD1. The CDR3 loop reads CASSFPRDRVKAEAFF. CDR3 sequence (DNA): TGTGCCAGCAGCTTCCCCCGGGACAGGGTAAAGGCTGAAGCTTTCTTT.